The T cell receptor beta chain described here comes from a study of blood T cells in healthy people across ages. Study-wide findings and caveats: Diversity of TCR beta per million T cells declined in a roughly linear way with age. Any changes in expanded clonotypes were possibly confounded, as donor CMV status remained unknown.

Worth noting for this clonotype: Its cognate antigen is unknown.

Then a second PCR, running about 6 to 12 cycles, was carried out with a sample-barcoded 5' primer and a J-beta primer mix. TCRdb ran MiXCR on the 5' RACE reads and lists one entry per CDR3 protein. The sample contains under 2 million distinct CDR3 sequences, around 36% of which appear only once. The authors extracted at least 5 micrograms of total RNA per sample. In germline, CDR1 is SGDLS, CDR2 YYNGEE. This CDR3 has 14 residues. V was clipped by 0 bases and J by 5 bases, with 11 bases between them. This clonotype originated in a woman in her thirties in good health. Sample: blood. The chain links TRBV9 to TRBJ1-2; no clear D. CDR3 sequence: CASSVDGQIYGYTF. The CDR3 DNA reads as TGTGCCAGCAGCGTAGACGGGCAGATTTATGGCTACACCTTC.